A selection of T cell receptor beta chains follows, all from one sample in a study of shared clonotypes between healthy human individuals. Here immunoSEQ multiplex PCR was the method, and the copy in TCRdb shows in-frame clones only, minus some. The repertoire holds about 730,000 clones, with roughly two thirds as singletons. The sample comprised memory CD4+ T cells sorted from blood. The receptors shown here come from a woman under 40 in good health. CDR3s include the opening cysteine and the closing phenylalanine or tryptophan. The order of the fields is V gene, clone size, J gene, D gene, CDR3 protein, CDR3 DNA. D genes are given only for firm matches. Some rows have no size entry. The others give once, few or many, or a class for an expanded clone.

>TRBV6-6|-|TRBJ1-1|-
CASTPGAQNTEAFF
TGTGCCAGCACCCCCGGGGCACAGAACACTGAAGCTTTCTTT
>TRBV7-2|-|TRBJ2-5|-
CASSLNQETQYF
TGTGCCAGCAGCTTGAACCAAGAGACCCAGTACTTC
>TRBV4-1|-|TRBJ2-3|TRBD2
CASSQVSWLAGGHTQYF
TGCGCCAGCAGCCAAGTTTCTTGGCTAGCGGGAGGGCATACGCAGTATTTT
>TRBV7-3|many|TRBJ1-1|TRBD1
CASSRDRGSEAFF
TGTGCCAGCAGCCGGGACAGGGGTTCTGAAGCTTTCTTT
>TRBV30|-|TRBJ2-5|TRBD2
CAWSVKLAGDETQYF
TGTGCCTGGAGTGTAAAACTAGCGGGAGATGAGACCCAGTACTTC
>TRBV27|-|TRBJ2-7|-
CASARGLHEQYF
TGTGCCAGCGCCAGGGGTCTCCACGAGCAGTACTTC
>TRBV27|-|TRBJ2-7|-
CASSSTGSGFSYEQYF
TGTGCCAGCAGTTCAACAGGGTCGGGGTTTTCCTACGAGCAGTACTTC
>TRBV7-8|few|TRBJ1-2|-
CASSFLAAQGYTF
TGTGCCAGCAGCTTTTTGGCTGCCCAAGGCTACACCTTC
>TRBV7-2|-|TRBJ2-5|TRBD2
CASSILAGQETQYF
TGTGCCAGCAGCATACTAGCGGGACAAGAGACCCAGTACTTC
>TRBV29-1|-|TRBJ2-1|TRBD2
CSVTTGGINEQFF
TGCAGCGTTACCACCGGGGGGATCAATGAGCAGTTCTTC
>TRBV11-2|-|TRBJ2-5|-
CASSPGPQETQYF
TGTGCCAGCAGTCCCGGTCCCCAAGAGACCCAGTACTTC
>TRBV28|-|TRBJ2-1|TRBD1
CASSLRDREDEQFF
TGTGCCAGCAGCCTCCGGGACAGGGAAGATGAGCAGTTCTTC
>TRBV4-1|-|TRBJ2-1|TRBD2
CASSQLGTSGNEQFF
TGCGCCAGCAGCCAGCTGGGGACTAGCGGGAATGAGCAGTTCTTC
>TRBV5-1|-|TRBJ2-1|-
CASSLFTVNEQFF
TGCGCCAGCAGCTTGTTTACAGTTAATGAGCAGTTCTTC
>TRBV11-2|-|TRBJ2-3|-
CASSSPRSSDSTDTQYF
TGTGCCAGCAGCTCGCCTAGGTCTAGCGACAGCACAGATACGCAGTATTTT
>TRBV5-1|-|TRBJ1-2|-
CASSLFGGGQPNYGYTF
TGCGCCAGCAGCTTGTTTGGCGGGGGGCAACCCAACTATGGCTACACCTTC
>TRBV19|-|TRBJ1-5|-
CASNVGSGNQPQHF
TGTGCCAGTAACGTAGGGTCGGGCAATCAGCCCCAGCATTTT
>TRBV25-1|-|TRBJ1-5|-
CASSAGGEGSNQPQHF
TGTGCCAGCAGTGCCGGAGGGGAGGGAAGCAATCAGCCCCAGCATTTT
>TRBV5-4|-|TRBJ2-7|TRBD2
CASRKAGSSYEQYF
TGTGCCAGCAGAAAAGCGGGGAGCTCCTACGAGCAGTACTTC
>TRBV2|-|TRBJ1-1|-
CASSGVGGAVTEAFF
TGTGCCAGCAGTGGAGTCGGAGGGGCAGTCACTGAAGCTTTCTTT
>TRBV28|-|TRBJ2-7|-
CASSLEGTPYEQYF
TGTGCCAGCAGTTTAGAAGGGACCCCCTACGAGCAGTACTTC
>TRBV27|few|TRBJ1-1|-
CASSLLTENTEAFF
TGTGCCAGCAGCCTCTTAACAGAGAACACTGAAGCTTTCTTT
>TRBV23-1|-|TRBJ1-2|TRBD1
CASSQSRSRDSESYGYTF
TGCGCCAGCAGTCAATCGAGGTCCCGGGACAGTGAAAGCTATGGCTACACCTTC
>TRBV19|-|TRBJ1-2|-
CASTSRAMSGYTF
TGTGCCAGTACCTCCAGGGCTATGAGTGGCTACACCTTC
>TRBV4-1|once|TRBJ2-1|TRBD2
CASSQVTSGTRDEQFF
TGCGCCAGCAGCCAAGTGACTAGCGGGACGCGGGATGAGCAGTTCTTC
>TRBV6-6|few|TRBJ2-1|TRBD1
CASSRDRYNEQFF
TGTGCCAGCAGCCGGGACAGATACAATGAGCAGTTCTTC
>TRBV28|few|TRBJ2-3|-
CASSFPGSTDTQYF
TGTGCCAGCAGTTTTCCAGGGAGCACAGATACGCAGTATTTT
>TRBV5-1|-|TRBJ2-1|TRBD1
CASSLGTGIGDEQFF
TGCGCCAGCAGCCTGGGGACAGGGATAGGAGATGAGCAGTTCTTC
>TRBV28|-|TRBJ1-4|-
CASSLGGATNEKLFF
TGTGCCAGCAGTTTAGGCGGTGCAACTAATGAAAAACTGTTTTTT
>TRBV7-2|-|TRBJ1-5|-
CASSWDIGQPQHF
TGTGCCAGCAGCTGGGACATCGGTCAGCCCCAGCATTTT
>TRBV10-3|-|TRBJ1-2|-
CAISEQRYGYTF
TGTGCCATCAGTGAACAGCGCTATGGCTACACCTTC
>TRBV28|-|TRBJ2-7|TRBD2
CASSLLKREGPYEQYF
TGTGCCAGCAGTCTCCTAAAGCGGGAGGGCCCCTACGAGCAGTACTTT
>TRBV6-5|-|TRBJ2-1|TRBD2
CASSRLAYQNNEQFF
TGTGCCAGCAGCCGACTAGCCTATCAAAACAATGAGCAGTTCTTC
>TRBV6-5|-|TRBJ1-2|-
CASSYGAGVGNYGYTF
TGTGCCAGCAGTTATGGGGCAGGGGTCGGTAACTATGGCTACACCTTC
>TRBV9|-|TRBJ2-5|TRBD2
CASSVDRLAGGETQYF
TGTGCCAGCAGCGTGGATCGACTAGCGGGAGGAGAGACCCAGTACTTC
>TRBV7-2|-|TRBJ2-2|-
CASSFIFPGELFF
TGTGCCAGCAGCTTTATTTTCCCCGGGGAGCTGTTTTTT
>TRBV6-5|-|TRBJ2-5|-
CASSYPPPETQYF
TGTGCCAGCAGTTACCCACCACCGGAGACCCAGTACTTC
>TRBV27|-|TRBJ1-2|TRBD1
CASSGYGDRSNYGYTF
TGTGCCAGCAGTGGGTATGGGGACAGGTCTAACTATGGCTACACCTTC
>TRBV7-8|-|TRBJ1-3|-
CASGPQGPGNTIYF
TGTGCCAGCGGACCACAGGGTCCTGGAAACACCATATATTTT
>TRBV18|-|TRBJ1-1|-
CASSPLQGQNTEAFF
TGTGCCAGCTCACCACTTCAGGGTCAGAACACTGAAGCTTTCTTT
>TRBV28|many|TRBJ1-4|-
CASSLGGASHEKLFF
TGTGCCAGCAGTTTAGGGGGCGCATCACATGAAAAACTGTTTTTT
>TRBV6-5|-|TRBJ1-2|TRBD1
CASRTGTGAYGYTF
TGTGCCAGCAGGACCGGGACAGGGGCCTATGGCTACACCTTC
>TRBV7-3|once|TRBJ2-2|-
CASGQEGSTGELFF
TGTGCCAGCGGCCAAGAGGGGTCGACCGGGGAGCTGTTTTTT
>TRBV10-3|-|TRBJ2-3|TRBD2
CAISKAGGDTDTQYF
TGTGCCATCTCTAAGGCGGGAGGGGACACAGATACGCAGTATTTT
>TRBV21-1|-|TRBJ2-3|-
CASRDAFTDTQYF
TGTGCCAGCAGGGACGCCTTCACAGATACGCAGTATTTT
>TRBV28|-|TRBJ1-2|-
CASSLGGRYGYTF
TGTGCCAGCAGTCTGGGGGGCCGCTATGGCTACACCTTC
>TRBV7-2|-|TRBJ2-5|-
CASSPGSVETQYF
TGTGCCAGCAGCCCGGGGAGTGTAGAGACCCAGTACTTC
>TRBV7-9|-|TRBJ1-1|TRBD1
CASRPKPGQGDGEAFF
TGTGCCAGCAGGCCAAAACCCGGACAGGGCGACGGTGAAGCTTTCTTT
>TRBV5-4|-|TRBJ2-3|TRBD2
CASSLGGSGIAKAVDTQYF
TGTGCCAGCAGCTTGGGGGGTAGCGGGATCGCTAAGGCAGTGGATACGCAGTATTTT
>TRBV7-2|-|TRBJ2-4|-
CASSLVRGEKNIQYF
TGTGCCAGCAGCTTAGTCAGGGGGGAAAAAAACATTCAGTACTTC